The sequence of this T cell receptor (beta chain) was determined in a study of T-cell reconstitution after alpha-beta-depleted transplantation in children. General study points: The study traced high day-60 TCRbeta diversity in some patients to surviving recipient T cells and thymic progenitors. The main origin of T-cell counts and diversity one year after transplant was newly produced T cells. As was reported, about two months after transplant, alpha-beta T cells came from several hundred expanded graft clones.

The TCRbeta library was prepared with unique molecular identifiers. Via MiXCR, TCRdb re-called the PCR reads, giving one row per CDR3 protein. The top ten clones hold 43% of a sample with over 200,000 distinct CDR3 sequences, about a sixth of them seen once. With 3 bases removed from V and 4 bases from J, the gap between germline ends came to 12 bases. The CDR3 totals 13 residues. Germline V gene sequence: CDR1 DFQATT, CDR2 SNEGSKA (reference sequence). This clonotype was detected a few times. The target antigen is unknown. Sequenced material: PBMCs, mostly from graft donor cells, taken 360 days after TCRalphabeta/CD19-depleted stem cell transplant. The source of this sequence is a male patient between 2 and 10 years old who had a stem cell transplant for acute lymphoblastic leukemia, so the T cells may come from the graft donor. V and J are TRBV20-1 and TRBJ1-1; D is possibly TRBD1 (6 bases). CDR3 DNA sequence: TGCAGTGCTAGGACGGGGGCTGGCACTGAAGCTTTCTTT. Translated, it gives CSARTGAGTEAFF.